This T cell receptor (beta chain) was captured in a study of T cells in Graves' hyperthyroidism and ophthalmopathy. The CDR3 regions of TCR beta were amplified from RNA transcripts. With the HTBI primer set, the TCR CDR3 went through a first round of RT-PCR. Each CDR3 protein is one row after TCRdb ran MiXCR on the multiplex PCR reads. The table lists 700,000 or so distinct CDR3 sequences, about 15% of them singletons, with around an eighth in the top ten. Overall study results and limits: In the blood, most expanded thyroid clonotypes above 0.001 appeared as well. A model built on 13 V-J features separated ophthalmopathy from stable hyperthyroidism.

This clonotype has at least ten counts. What it recognizes is unknown. The clonotype comes from a woman aged 50 to 60 with Graves' ophthalmopathy. The sequenced material came from blood.

This chain's CDR3 is CASSFLAEASTDTQYF. CDR3 coding DNA: TGTGCCAGCAGTTTTTTAGCGGAAGCTAGCACAGATACGCAGTATTTT. The chain uses TRBV27 and TRBJ2-3, with D maybe TRBD2 (6 bases). The CDR3 runs 16 residues. From germline, CDR1 is MNHEY and CDR2 SMNVEV (reference sequence). Trimming took off 3 bases at V and 0 bases at J, with 13 bases between the two ends.